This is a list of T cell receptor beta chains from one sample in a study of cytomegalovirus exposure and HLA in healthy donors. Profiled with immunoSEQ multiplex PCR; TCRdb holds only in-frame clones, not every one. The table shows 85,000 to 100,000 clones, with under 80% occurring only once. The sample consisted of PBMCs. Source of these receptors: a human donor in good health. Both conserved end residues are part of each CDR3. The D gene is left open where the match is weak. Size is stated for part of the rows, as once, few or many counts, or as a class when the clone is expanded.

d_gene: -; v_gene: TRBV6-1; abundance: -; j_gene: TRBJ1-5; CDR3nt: TGTGCCAGCAGTGAAAGGAGATTGAGCAATCAGCCCCAGCATTTT; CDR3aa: CASSERRLSNQPQHF
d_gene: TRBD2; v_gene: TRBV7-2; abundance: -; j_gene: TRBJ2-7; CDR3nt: TGTGCCAGCAGCTTAGCTCCCCCTCGGCTAGCGGGAGACCTTAACCCGCCCGAGCAGTACTTC; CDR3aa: CASSLAPPRLAGDLNPPEQYF
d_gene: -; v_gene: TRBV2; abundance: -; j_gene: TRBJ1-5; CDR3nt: TGTGCCAGCAGTGAATGGGTGACAGGAGCTCAGCCCCAGCATTTT; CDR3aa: CASSEWVTGAQPQHF
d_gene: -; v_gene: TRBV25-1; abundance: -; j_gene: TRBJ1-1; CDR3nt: TGTGCCAGCGTCCCCAGGCGCGGGACTGAACCTTTCTTT; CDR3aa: CASVPRRGTEPFF
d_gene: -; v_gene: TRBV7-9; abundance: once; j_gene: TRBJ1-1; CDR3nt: TGTGCCAGCAGCTTAGACGTTCGGTTACCAATGAACACTGAAGCTTTCTTT; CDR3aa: CASSLDVRLPMNTEAFF
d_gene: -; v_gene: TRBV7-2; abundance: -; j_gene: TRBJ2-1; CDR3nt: TGTGCCAGCAGCTTAGGTCCGGGAAATGAGCAGTTCTTC; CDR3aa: CASSLGPGNEQFF
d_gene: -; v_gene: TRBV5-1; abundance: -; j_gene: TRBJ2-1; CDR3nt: TGCGCCAGCAGCTCCGGGGTCTTACCCCCCTACAATGAGCAGTTCTTC; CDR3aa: CASSSGVLPPYNEQFF
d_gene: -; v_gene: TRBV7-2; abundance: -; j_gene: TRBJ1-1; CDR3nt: TGTGCCAGCAGCTTAGTTGGGCAGGTTGACACTGAAGCTTTCTTT; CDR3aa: CASSLVGQVDTEAFF
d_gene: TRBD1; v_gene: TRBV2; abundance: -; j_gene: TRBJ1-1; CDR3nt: TGTGCCAGCACCACAAAGACAGGGGGTGGAACTGAAGCTTTCTTT; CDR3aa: CASTTKTGGGTEAFF
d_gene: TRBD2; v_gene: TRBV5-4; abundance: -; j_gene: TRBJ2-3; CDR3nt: TGTGCCAGCAGCACAAAAGCGGGGGGAAACACAGATACGCAGTATTTT; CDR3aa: CASSTKAGGNTDTQYF
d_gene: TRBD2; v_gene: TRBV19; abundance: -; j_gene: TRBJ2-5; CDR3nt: TGTGCCAGTAGTACAACTAGCGGGAGTTACCAAGAGACCCAGTACTTC; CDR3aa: CASSTTSGSYQETQYF
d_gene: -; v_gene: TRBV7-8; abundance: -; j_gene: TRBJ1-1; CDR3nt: TGTGCCAGCAGCTTAGAAAGAATAGCGGGCAGTGACACTGAAGCTTTCTTT; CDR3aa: CASSLERIAGSDTEAFF
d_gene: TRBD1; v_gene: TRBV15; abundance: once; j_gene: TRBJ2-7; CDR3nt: TGTGCCACCAGCAGGGGCGGGACAGGGGCCTACGAGCAGTACTTC; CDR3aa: CATSRGGTGAYEQYF
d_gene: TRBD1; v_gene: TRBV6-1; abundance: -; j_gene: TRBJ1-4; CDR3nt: TGTGCCAGCAGAGCAGGGGGAGCTGAAAAACTGTTTTTT; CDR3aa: CASRAGGAEKLFF
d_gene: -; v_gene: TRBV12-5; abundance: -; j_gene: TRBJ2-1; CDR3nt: TGTGCTAGTGGTTTGGCCTCCATCGGTGTCGGGGAGCAGTTCTTC; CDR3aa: CASGLASIGVGEQFF
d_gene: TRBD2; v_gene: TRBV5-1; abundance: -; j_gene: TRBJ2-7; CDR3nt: TGCGCCAGCAGCCCAAGCCCTGGACTAGGGGTAGACGAGCAGTACTTC; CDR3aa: CASSPSPGLGVDEQYF
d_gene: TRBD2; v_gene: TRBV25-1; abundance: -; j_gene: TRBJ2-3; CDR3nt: TGTGCCAGCAGTGAATTCGGGACTAGCGGGAGGGAAGATACGCAGTATTTT; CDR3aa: CASSEFGTSGREDTQYF